This T cell receptor beta chain was recovered during a study of breast tumors, draining lymph nodes, adjacent tissues. The lymph nodes were axillary draining lymph nodes from breast cancer patients. This CDR3 is built from 15 residues. After removal of 5 bases from V and 1 base from J, the junction contained 6 bases not matched to a gene. Germline-derived CDR1 and CDR2 are MDHEN and SYDVKM. TCRdb independently ran MiXCR on the multiplex PCR reads; one entry per CDR3 protein. Altogether about 140,000 distinct CDR3 sequences are present, 32% being singletons, with the ten largest covering around 2.5%. This clonotype was counted ten times or more.

V and J are TRBV28 and TRBJ2-5; 8 bases are shared with TRBD1. The TCR comes from a female donor with breast cancer. Some clones in this sample may be carry-over from other donors' samples. The source material was axillary lymph node tissue. The CDR3 is CASSQPGGGQETQYF. The CDR3 nucleotides are TGTGCCAGCAGTCAACCAGGGGGCGGCCAAGAGACCCAGTACTTC. Supplemented by reference TRBV28 and TRBJ2-5, the full variable domain reads DVKVTQSSRYLVKRTGEKVFLECVQDMDHENMFWYRQDPGLGLRLIYFSYDVKMKEKGDIPEGYSVSREKKERFSLILESASTNQTSMYLCASSQPGGGQETQYFGPGTRLLVL.